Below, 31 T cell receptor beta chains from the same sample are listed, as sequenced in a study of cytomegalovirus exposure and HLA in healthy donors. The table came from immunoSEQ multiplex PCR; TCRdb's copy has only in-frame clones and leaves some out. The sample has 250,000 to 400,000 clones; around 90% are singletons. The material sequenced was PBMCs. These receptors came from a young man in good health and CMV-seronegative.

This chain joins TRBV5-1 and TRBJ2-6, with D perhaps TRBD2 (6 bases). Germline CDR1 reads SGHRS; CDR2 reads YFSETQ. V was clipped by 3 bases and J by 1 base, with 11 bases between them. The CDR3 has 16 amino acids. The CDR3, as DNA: TGCGCCAGCAGCTCCGTGGGGGGTTCTGGGGCCAACGTCCTGACTTTC. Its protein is CASSSVGGSGANVLTF.

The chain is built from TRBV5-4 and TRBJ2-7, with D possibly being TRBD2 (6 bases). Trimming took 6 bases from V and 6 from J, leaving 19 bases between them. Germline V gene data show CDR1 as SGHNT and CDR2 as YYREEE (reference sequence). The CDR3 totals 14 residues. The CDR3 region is CASNFRDSGVEQYF. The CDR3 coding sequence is TGTGCCAGCAACTTCAGGGACTCCGGGGTCGAGCAGTACTTC. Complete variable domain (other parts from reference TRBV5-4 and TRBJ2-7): ETGVTQSPTHLIKTRGQQVTLRCSSQSGHNTVSWYQQALGQGPQFIFQYYREEENGRGNFPPRFSGLQFPNYSSELNVNALELDDSALYLCASNFRDSGVEQYFGPGTRLTVT.

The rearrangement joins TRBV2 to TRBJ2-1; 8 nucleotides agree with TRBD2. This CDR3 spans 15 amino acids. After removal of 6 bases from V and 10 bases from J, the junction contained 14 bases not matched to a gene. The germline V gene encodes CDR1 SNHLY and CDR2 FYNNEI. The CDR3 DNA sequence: TGTGCCAGCAGCCGACTGGCGGGGGGACCGGGCGAGCAGTTCTTC. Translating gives CASSRLAGGPGEQFF.

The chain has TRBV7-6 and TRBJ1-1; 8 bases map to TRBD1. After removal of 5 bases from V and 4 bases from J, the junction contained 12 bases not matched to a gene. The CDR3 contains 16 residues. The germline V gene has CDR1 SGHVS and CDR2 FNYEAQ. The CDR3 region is CASSPMRTGTSTEAFF. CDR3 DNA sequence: TGTGCCAGCAGCCCCATGCGGACAGGGACGAGCACTGAAGCTTTCTTT.

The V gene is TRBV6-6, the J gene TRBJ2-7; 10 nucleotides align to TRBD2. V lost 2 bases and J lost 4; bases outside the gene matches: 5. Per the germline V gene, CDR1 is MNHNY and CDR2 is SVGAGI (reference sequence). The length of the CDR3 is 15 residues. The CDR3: CASSYSSGGIYEQYF. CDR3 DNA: TGTGCCAGCAGTTACAGTAGCGGGGGGATTTACGAGCAGTACTTC.

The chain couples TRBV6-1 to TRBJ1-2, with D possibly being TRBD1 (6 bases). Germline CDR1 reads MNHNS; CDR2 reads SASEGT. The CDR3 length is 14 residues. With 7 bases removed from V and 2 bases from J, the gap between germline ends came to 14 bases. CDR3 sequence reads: CASKGQGRNYGYTF. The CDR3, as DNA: TGTGCCAGCAAAGGGCAGGGGCGAAACTATGGCTACACCTTC.

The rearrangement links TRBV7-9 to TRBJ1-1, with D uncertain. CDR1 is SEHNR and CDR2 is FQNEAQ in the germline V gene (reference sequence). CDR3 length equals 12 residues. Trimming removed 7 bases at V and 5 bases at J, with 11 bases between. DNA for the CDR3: TGTGCCAGCACCTTCGGGGAAACTGAAGCTTTCTTT. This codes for CASTFGETEAFF.

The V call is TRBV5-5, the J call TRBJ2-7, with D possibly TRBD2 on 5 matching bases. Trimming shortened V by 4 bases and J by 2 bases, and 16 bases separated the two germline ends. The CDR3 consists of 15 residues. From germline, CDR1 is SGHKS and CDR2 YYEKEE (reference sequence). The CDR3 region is CASSRDVLLTYEQYF. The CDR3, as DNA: TGTGCCAGCAGCCGGGATGTTCTGCTGACCTACGAGCAGTACTTC.

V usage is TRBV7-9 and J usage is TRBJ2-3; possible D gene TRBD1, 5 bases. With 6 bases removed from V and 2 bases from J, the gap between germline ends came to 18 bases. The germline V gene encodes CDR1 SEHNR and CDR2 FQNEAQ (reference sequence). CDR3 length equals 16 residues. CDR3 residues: CASSPHKGILTDTQYF. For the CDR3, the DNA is TGTGCCAGCAGTCCCCACAAGGGGATCCTCACAGATACGCAGTATTTT.

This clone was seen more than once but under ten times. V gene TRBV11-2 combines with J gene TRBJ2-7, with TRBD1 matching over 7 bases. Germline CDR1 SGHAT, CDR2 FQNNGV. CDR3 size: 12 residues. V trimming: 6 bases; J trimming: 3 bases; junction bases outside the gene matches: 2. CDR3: CASSWDSYEQYF. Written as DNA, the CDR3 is TGTGCCAGCAGTTGGGACAGCTACGAGCAGTACTTC.

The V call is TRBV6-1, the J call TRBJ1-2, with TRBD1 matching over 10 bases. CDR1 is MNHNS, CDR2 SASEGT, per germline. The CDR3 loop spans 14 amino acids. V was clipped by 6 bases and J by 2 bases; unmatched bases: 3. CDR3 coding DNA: TGTGCCAGCAGGGACAGGGGGACCAACTATGGCTACACCTTC. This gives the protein CASRDRGTNYGYTF.

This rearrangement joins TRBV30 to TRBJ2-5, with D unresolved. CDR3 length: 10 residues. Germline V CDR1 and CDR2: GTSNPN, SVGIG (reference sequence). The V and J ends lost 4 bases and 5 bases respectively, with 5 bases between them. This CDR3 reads CAWTRETQYF. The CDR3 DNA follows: TGTGCCTGGACTAGGGAGACCCAGTACTTC.

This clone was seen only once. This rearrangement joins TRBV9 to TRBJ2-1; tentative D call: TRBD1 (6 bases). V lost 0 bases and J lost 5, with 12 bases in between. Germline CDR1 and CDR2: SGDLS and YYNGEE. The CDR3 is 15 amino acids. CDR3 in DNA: TGTGCCAGCAGCGTAGGGGGGCCCCTAAACAATGAGCAGTTCTTC. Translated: CASSVGGPLNNEQFF.

CDR3 nucleotides: TGTGCCACCAACCGCGGGGGGGCCAGCACCGGGGAGCTGTTTTTT. Its protein is CATNRGGASTGELFF. The rearrangement links TRBV15 to TRBJ2-2; TRBD2 agrees at 9 bases. Germline trimming cut 7 bases from V and 4 bases from J; bases unmatched to any gene: 7. CDR3 length equals 15 residues. The germline CDR1 and CDR2 sequences are LNHNV and YYDKDF (reference sequence).

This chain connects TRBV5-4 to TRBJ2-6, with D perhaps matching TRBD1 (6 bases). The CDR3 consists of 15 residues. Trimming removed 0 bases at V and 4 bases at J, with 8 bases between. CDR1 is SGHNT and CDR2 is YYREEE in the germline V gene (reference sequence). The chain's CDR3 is CASSLGGQGANVLTF. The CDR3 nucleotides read TGTGCCAGCAGCTTGGGGGGGCAAGGGGCCAACGTCCTGACTTTC.

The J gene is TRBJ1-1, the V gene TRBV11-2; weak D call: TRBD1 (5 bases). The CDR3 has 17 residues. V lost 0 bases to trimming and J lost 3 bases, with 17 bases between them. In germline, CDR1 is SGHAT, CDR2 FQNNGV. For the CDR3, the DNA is TGTGCCAGCAGCTTAGATCTAAGTGGGACTGATCACACTGAAGCTTTCTTT. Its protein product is CASSLDLSGTDHTEAFF.

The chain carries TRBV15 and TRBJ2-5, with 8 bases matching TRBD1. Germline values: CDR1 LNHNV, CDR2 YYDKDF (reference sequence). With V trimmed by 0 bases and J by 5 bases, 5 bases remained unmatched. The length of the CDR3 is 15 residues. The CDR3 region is CATSRDRQGMETQYF. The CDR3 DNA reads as TGTGCCACCAGCAGAGATCGACAGGGGATGGAGACCCAGTACTTC.

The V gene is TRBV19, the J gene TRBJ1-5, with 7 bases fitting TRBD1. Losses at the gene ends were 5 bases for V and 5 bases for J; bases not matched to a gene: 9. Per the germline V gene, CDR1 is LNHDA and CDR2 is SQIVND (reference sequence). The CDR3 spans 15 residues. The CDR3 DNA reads TGTGCCAGTAGTCGACACCGGGACAGAGATCAGCCCCAGCATTTT. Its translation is CASSRHRDRDQPQHF.

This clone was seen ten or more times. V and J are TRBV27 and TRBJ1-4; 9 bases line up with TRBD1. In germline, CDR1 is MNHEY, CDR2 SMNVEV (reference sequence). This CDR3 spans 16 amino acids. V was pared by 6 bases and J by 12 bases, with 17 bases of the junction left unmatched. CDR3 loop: CASSRTGDRDGKELFF. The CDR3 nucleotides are TGTGCCAGCAGCCGAACCGGGGACAGGGATGGTAAGGAACTGTTTTTT.

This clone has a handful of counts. The CDR3, as DNA: TGTGCCAGCAGCTTGGCGCAGAACTATGGCTACACCTTC. Residues: CASSLAQNYGYTF. The chain combines TRBV5-6 with TRBJ1-2; no definite D call. CDR1 is SGHDT, CDR2 YYEEEE, per germline. The germline V and J ends were trimmed by 0 bases and 2 bases, with 5 bases remaining between them. This CDR3 region has 13 residues.

CDR3 DNA sequence: TGTGCCAGTAGTAGCCCCGGGCAGGGGGCCTATGGCTACACCTTC. Amino acid sequence: CASSSPGQGAYGYTF. The chain joins TRBV19 to TRBJ1-2, with 8 bases matching TRBD1. Germline CDR1 is LNHDA and CDR2 is SQIVND (reference sequence). Losses at the gene ends were 4 bases for V and 4 bases for J; bases not matched to a gene: 8. The CDR3 is 15 residues long.

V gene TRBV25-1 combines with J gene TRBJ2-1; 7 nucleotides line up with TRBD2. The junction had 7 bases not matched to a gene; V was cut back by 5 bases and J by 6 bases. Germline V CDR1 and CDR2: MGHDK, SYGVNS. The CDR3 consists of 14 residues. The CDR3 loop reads CASSLAGESNEQFF. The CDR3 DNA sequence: TGTGCCAGCAGTTTGGCGGGGGAAAGCAATGAGCAGTTCTTC.

CDR3 in amino acids: CASSPVFSTEAFF. Written as DNA, the CDR3 is TGTGCCAGCAGTCCCGTGTTTAGCACTGAAGCTTTCTTT. The chain joins TRBV6-5 to TRBJ1-1; the D is unclear. The CDR3 covers 13 residues. The ends were cut back, 5 bases at V and 4 bases at J, with 11 bases in the middle. Germline CDR1 reads MNHEY; CDR2 reads SVGAGI.

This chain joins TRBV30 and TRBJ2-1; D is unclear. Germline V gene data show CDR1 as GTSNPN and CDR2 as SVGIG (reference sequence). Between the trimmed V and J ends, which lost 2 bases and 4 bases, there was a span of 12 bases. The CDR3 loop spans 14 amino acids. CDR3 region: CAWSPSYMYNEQFF. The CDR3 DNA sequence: TGTGCCTGGAGTCCCAGTTATATGTACAATGAGCAGTTCTTC.

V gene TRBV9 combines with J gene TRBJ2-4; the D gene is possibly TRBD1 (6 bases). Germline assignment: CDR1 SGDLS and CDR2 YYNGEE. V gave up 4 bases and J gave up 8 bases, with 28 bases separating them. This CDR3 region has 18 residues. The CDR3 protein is CASSPLEGVLGQIDIQYF. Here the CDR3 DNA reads TGTGCCAGCAGCCCCCTCGAGGGGGTTCTGGGACAAATTGACATTCAGTACTTC.

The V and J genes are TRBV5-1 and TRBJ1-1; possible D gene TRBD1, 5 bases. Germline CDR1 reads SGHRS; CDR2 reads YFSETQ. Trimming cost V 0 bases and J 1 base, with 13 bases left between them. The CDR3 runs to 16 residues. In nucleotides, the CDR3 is TGCGCCAGCAGCTTGGCCACTGGGACTCCGAACACTGAAGCTTTCTTT. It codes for CASSLATGTPNTEAFF.

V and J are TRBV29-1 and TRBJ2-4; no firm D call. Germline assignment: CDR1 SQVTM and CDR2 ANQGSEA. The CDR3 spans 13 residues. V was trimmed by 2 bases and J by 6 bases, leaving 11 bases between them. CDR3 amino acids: CSVEWQAGNIQYF. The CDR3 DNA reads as TGCAGCGTTGAATGGCAGGCAGGAAACATTCAGTACTTC.

DNA of the CDR3: TGTGCCAGCAGCCAAGGGGGCTTTGCAAGCGAGCAGTACTTC. Protein product: CASSQGGFASEQYF. The chain combines TRBV4-2 with TRBJ2-7, with a tentative D call TRBD1 (5 bases). V shed 1 base and J shed 6 bases, with 13 bases lying between them. The length of the CDR3 is 14 residues. Germline loops: CDR1 LGHNA, CDR2 YNFKEQ.

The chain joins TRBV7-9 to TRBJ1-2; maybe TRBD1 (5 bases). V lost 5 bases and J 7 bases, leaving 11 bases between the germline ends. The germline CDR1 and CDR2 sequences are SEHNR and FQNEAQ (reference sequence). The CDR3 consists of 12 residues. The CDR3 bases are TGTGCCAGCAGCCTAGGGGCGTTTGGCTACACCTTC. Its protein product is CASSLGAFGYTF.

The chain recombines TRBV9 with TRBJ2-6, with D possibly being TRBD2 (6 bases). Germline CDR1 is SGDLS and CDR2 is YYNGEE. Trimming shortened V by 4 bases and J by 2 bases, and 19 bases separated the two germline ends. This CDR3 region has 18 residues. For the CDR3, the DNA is TGTGCCAGCAGCCCCCGAGCTACGGAGGGTGCTGGGGCCAACGTCCTGACTTTC. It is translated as CASSPRATEGAGANVLTF.

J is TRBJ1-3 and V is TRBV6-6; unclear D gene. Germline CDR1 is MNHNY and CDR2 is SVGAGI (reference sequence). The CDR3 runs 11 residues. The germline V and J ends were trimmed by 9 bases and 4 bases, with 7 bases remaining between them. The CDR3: CASLEGNTIYF. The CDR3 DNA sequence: TGTGCCAGTTTGGAGGGAAACACCATATATTTT.